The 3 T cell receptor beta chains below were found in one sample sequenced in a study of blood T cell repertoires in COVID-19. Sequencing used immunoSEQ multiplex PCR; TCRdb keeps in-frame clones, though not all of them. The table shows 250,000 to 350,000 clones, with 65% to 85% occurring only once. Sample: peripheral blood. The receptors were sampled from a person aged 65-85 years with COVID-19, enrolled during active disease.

CDR3: CASSEDRRAYGYTF. CDR3 in DNA: TGTGCCAGCTCAGAGGACAGAAGAGCATATGGCTACACCTTC. This chain links TRBV18 with TRBJ1-2; D is possibly TRBD1 (6 bases). Deletions cut 5 bases from V and 5 bases from J, with 15 bases between. The germline V gene encodes CDR1 KGHSH and CDR2 LQKENI. CDR3 size: 14 residues.

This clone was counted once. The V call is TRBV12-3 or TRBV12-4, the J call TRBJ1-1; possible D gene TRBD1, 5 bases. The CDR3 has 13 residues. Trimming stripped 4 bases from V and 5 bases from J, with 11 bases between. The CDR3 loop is CASSSGMSTEAFF. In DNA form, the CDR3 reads TGTGCCAGCAGTTCAGGGATGTCGACTGAAGCTTTCTTT.

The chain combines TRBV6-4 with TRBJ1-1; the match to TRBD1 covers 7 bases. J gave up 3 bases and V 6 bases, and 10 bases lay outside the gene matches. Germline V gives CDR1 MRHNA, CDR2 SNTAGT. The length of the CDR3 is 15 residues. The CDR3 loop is CASRENRGADTEAFF. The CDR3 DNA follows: TGTGCCAGCAGAGAAAACAGGGGAGCGGACACTGAAGCTTTCTTT.